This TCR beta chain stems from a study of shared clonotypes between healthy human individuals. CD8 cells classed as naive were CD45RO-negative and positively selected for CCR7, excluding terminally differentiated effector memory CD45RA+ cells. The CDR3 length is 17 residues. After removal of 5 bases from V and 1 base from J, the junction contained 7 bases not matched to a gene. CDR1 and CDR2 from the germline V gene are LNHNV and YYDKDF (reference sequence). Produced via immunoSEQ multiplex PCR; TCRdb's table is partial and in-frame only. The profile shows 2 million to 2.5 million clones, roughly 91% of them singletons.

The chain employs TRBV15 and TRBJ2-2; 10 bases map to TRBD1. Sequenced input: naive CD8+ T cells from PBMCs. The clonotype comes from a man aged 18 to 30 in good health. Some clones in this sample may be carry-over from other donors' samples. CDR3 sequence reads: CATSPGTGVLNTGELFF. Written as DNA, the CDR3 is TGTGCCACCAGCCCCGGGACAGGGGTTTTGAACACCGGGGAGCTGTTTTTT.